This TCR beta chain was identified in a study of T cell repertoires in cytomegalovirus infection. Study overall: Indicated by public TCR beta signatures were CMV infection and matching HLA type. Study outcomes and limitations: Using cumulative public TCR beta family frequency, the authors identified those who carried CMV together with the relevant HLA. The ex vivo response was dominated by HLA-C-restricted CMV-specific TCR beta clonotypes.

On this clonotype: Its antigen is currently unknown.

The CDR3 sequence is 13 residues long. Germline CDR1 is MDHEN and CDR2 is SYDVKM. The V gene lost 5 bases and the J gene lost 5 bases, with 10 bases spanning the gap. In TCRdb, the reads were re-called with MiXCR into one record per CDR3 protein. This table holds roughly 720,000 distinct CDR3 sequences, approximately 34% found once. V gene TRBV28 combines with J gene TRBJ2-1, with a possible D match to TRBD2 (5 bases). The receptor comes from a human donor in good health (CMV status not recorded). Some clones in this sample may be carry-over from other donors' samples. Sequenced: PBMCs. This CDR3 reads CASSPGRDNEQFF. The CDR3 nucleotides are TGTGCCAGCAGTCCTGGGCGGGACAATGAGCAGTTCTTC.